This entry is about one T cell receptor beta chain. In germline, CDR1 is DFQATT, CDR2 SNEGSKA (reference sequence). The CDR3 covers 11 residues. The ends were cut back, 6 bases at V and 5 bases at J, with 10 bases in the middle. The data are from a study of cytomegalovirus exposure and HLA in healthy donors. As for the study in general: A subsequent analysis stated that the 100 to 150 validation repertoires were run on the same platform as the approximately 710 first-cohort repertoires.

The method was immunoSEQ multiplex PCR; TCRdb's version includes in-frame clones alone and lacks a portion of them. The table lists approximately 210,000 clones, 88% of them singletons, with around 3% in the top ten. Material for sequencing was PBMCs. The clonotype was recovered from a woman between 18 and 29 years old in good health and CMV-seronegative. V is TRBV20-1 and J is TRBJ1-2, with a possible D match to TRBD1 (6 bases). CDR3 amino acids: CSASRGYGYTF. CDR3 in DNA: TGCAGTGCGTCAAGGGGGTATGGCTACACCTTC.